This TCR beta chain appears in the sequencing data of a study of T-cell memory formation after mild COVID-19. Findings of the study overall: Clones contracting day 15 to 85 were balanced CD4/CD8; later expanders leaned CD4+. The pre-infection memory compartment contained some responding clones, suggesting cross-reactive memory joined.

The authors produced TCR alpha and TCR beta cDNA libraries with sample barcodes and UMIs by 5'RACE using constant-segment primers. MiXCR, applied by TCRdb to the 5' RACE reads, yields one record per CDR3 protein. The sample holds some 300,000 distinct CDR3 sequences; more than 20% are singletons and the top ten take approximately 22%. In this sample, this clonotype turned up a few times. The antigen remains undetermined. The sample consisted of PBMCs or a T cell subset sorted from them (not recorded which). The source is a man aged 18 to 29 who had mild COVID-19 (a few samples of this study predate the infection). Cell type and time point are not known.

In DNA, the CDR3 is TGCGCCAGCAGCCAAGGAGCGGGGACCGGGGAGCTGTTTTTT. Translated: CASSQGAGTGELFF. V gene TRBV4-1 combines with J gene TRBJ2-2; 7 bases line up with TRBD2. The CDR3 is 14 amino acids. V lost 1 base and J lost 5; bases outside the gene matches: 1. CDR1 MGHRA and CDR2 YSYEKL come from the germline V gene.